The clone carrying this T cell receptor (beta chain) showed up just once. Trimming took off 2 bases at V and 0 bases at J, with 5 bases between the two ends. CDR3 length: 13 amino acids. Looked up from germline, CDR1 is MNHEY and CDR2 is SVGAGI. As handled by the study authors: Reference gene primer amplification yielded estimated nucleated cell counts. TCRdb's copy holds only in-frame clones and misses some; the assay was immunoSEQ multiplex PCR. V and J calls and clone size are as listed in that table; D and trimming were resolved from the DNA. The table lists approximately 180,000 clones, 70% to 90% of them singletons. This sample is drawn from a study of blood T cell repertoires in COVID-19.

Material: peripheral blood. The TCR originated in a human donor with active or convalescent COVID-19. The donor label of this sample is uncertain. The chain is built from TRBV6-5 and TRBJ2-7; D gene unclear. The CDR3 loop reads CASSYLSSYEQYF. The CDR3 DNA is TGTGCCAGCAGTTACCTCTCCTCCTACGAGCAGTACTTC.